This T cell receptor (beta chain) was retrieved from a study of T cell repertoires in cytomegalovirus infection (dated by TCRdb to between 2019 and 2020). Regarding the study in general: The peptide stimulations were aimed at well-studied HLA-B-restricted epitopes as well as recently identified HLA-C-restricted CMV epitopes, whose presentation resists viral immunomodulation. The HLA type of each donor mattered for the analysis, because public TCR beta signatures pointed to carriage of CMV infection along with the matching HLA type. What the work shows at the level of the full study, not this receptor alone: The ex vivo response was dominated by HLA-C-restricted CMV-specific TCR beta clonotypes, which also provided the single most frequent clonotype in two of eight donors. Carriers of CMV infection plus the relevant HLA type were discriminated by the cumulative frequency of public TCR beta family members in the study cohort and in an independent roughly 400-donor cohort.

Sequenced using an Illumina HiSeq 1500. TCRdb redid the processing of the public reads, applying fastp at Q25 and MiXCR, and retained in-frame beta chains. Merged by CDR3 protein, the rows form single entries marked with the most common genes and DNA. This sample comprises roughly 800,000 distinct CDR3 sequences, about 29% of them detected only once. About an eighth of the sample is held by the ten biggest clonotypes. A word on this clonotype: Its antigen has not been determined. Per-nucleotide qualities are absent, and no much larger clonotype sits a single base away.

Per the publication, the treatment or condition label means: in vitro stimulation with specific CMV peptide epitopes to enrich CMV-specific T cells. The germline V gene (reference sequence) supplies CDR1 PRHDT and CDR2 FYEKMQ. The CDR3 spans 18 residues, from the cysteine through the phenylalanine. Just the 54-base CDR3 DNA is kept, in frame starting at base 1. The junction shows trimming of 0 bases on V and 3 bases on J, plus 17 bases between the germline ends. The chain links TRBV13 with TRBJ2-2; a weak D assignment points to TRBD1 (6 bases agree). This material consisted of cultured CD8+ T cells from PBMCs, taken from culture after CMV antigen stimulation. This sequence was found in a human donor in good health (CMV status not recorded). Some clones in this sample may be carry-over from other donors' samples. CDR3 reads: CASSLGLRDISYTGELFF. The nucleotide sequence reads TGTGCCAGCAGCTTAGGCCTAAGGGACATTTCTTACACCGGGGAGCTGTTTTTT. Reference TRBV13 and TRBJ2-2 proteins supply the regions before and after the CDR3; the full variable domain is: AAGVIQSPRHLIKEKRETATLKCYPIPRHDTVYWYQQGPGQDPQFLISFYEKMQSDKGSIPDRFSAQQFSDYHSELNMSSLELGDSALYFCASSLGLRDISYTGELFFGEGSRLTVL.